This T cell receptor beta chain was recorded in a study of blood T cell repertoires in COVID-19. Overall study context: COVID-19 samples from acute and convalescent phases originated in the United States, Italy and Spain.

This study enrolled people aged about 18 to 100 from around 25 US geographic areas. Participants' own reports of clinical history determined their cohort assignment. As processed by the authors: Estimation of nucleated cell counts was performed using reference gene primer amplification. TCRdb's copy holds only in-frame clones and misses some; the assay was immunoSEQ multiplex PCR. The DNA gave D and trimming, while V, J and clone size come from that table. The data show 200,000 to 250,000 clones, 90% seen once. The receptor was isolated from a man aged 30-40 years who had been exposed to COVID-19. Sample: PBMCs or T cells enriched from blood (not recorded which).

This CDR3 reads CASSAEQGFTEAFF. In DNA, the CDR3 is TGTGCCAGCAGTGCGGAACAGGGATTCACTGAAGCTTTCTTT. The chain couples TRBV25-1 to TRBJ1-1; possibly TRBD1 for D (6 bases). This CDR3 has 14 amino acids. V shed 4 bases and J shed 4 bases, with 13 bases lying between them. Germline CDR1 reads MGHDK; CDR2 reads SYGVNS.